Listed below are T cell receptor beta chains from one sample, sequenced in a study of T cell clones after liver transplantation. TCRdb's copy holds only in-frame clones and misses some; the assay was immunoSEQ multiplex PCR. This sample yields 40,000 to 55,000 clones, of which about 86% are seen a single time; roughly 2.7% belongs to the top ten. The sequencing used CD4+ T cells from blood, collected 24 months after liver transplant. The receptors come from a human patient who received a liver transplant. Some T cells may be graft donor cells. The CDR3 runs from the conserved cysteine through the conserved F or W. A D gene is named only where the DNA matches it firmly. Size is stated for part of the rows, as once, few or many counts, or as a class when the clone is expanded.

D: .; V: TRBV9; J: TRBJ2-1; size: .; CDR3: CASSLGASVNEQFF; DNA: TGTGCCAGCAGCTTAGGGGCCTCTGTCAATGAGCAGTTCTTC
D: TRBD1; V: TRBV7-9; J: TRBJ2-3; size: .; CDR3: CASSLEGRGRSDTQYF; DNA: TGTGCCAGCAGCTTAGAGGGCAGGGGGCGGTCAGATACGCAGTATTTT
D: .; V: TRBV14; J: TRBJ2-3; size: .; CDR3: CASSQEGTDTQYF; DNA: TGTGCCAGCAGCCAAGAGGGCACAGATACGCAGTATTTT
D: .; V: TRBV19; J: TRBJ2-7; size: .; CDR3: CASSILAGTSYEQYF; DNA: TGTGCCAGTAGTATTTTAGCTGGGACTTCCTACGAGCAGTACTTC
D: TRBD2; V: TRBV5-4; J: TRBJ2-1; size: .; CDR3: CASSLEAGVKNEQFF; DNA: TGTGCCAGCAGCTTGGAGGCGGGAGTAAAAAATGAGCAGTTCTTC
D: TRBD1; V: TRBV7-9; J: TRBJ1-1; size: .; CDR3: CASSTRQGSTEAFF; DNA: TGTGCCAGCAGCACCAGACAGGGGAGCACTGAAGCTTTCTTT
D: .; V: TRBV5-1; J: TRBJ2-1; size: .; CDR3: CASSLVSGAYNEQFF; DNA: TGCGCCAGCAGCCTCGTTTCGGGGGCATACAATGAGCAGTTCTTC
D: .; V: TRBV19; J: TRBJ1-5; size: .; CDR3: CASSPSRGLASQPQHF; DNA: TGTGCCAGTAGTCCCTCCCGAGGGCTGGCAAGTCAGCCCCAGCATTTT
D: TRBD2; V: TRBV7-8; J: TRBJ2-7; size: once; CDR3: CASTPSSGGGFEQYF; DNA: TGTGCCAGCACCCCAAGTAGCGGGGGGGGATTCGAGCAGTACTTC
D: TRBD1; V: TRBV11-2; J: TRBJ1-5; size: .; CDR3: CASSGTGVQPQHF; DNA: TGTGCCAGCAGCGGGACAGGGGTTCAGCCCCAGCATTTT
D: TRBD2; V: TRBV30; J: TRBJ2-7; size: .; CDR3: CAWGPGGTSAYEQYF; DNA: TGTGCCTGGGGGCCCGGCGGGACTAGCGCATACGAGCAGTACTTC
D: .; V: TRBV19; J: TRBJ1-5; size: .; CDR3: CASSIDTGNQPQHF; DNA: TGTGCCAGTAGTATAGACACAGGCAATCAGCCCCAGCATTTT
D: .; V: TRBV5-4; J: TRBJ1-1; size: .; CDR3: CASSLWTVNTEAFF; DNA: TGTGCCAGCAGCCTCTGGACGGTCAACACTGAAGCTTTCTTT
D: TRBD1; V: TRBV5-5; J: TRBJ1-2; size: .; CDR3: CASSSVDRGDGYTF; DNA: TGTGCCAGCAGTTCGGTAGACAGGGGCGATGGCTACACCTTC
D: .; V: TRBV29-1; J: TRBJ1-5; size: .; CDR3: CSVQTGTQSNQPQHF; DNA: TGCAGCGTCCAAACCGGGACTCAAAGCAATCAGCCCCAGCATTTT
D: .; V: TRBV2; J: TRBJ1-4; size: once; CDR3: CASSEALVSATNEKLFF; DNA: TGTGCCAGCAGTGAAGCGCTGGTTAGCGCAACTAATGAAAAACTGTTTTTT
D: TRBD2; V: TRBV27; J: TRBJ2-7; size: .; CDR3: CASRYSGTSNEQYF; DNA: TGTGCCAGCAGATATAGCGGGACGTCCAACGAGCAGTACTTC
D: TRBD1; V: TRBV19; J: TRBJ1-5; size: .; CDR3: CASIGQGAGYSNQPQHF; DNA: TGTGCCAGTATTGGACAGGGCGCCGGATATAGCAATCAGCCCCAGCATTTT
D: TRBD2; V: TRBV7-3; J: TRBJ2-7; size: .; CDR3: CASTRDLGLADYEQYF; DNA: TGTGCCAGCACCCGTGACCTGGGACTAGCTGACTACGAGCAGTACTTC
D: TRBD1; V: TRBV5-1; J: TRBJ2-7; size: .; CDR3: CASSLPGQGFYEQYF; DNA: TGCGCCAGCAGCTTACCGGGACAGGGGTTTTACGAGCAGTACTTC
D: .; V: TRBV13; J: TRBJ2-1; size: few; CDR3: CASSFKGSSYNEQFF; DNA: TGTGCCAGCAGCTTTAAGGGGAGCTCCTACAATGAGCAGTTCTTC
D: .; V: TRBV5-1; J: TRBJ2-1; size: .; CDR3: CASKVEISSYNEQFF; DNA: TGCGCCAGCAAGGTGGAGATTAGCTCCTACAATGAGCAGTTCTTC
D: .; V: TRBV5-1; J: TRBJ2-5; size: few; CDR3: CASRSTGGAETQYF; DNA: TGCGCCAGCAGATCGACAGGAGGGGCGGAGACCCAGTACTTC
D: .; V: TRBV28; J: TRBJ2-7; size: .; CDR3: CASARGGRTYEQYF; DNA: TGTGCCAGCGCCAGGGGGGGGAGGACCTACGAGCAGTACTTC
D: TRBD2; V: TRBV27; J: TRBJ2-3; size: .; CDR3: CASSRGGRGTDTQYF; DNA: TGTGCCAGCTCCCGTGGCGGGAGAGGCACAGATACGCAGTATTTT
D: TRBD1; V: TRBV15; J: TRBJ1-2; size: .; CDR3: CATSRAGQAVFYGYTF; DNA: TGTGCCACCAGCAGAGCCGGACAGGCTGTTTTCTATGGCTACACCTTC
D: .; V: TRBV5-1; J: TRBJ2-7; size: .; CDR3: CASSLSSHEQYF; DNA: TGCGCCAGCAGCTTGAGCTCCCACGAGCAGTACTTC